The 11 T cell receptor beta chains below come from one sample, sequenced in a study of blood T cell repertoires in COVID-19. Some clones are missing from TCRdb's copy, which holds only in-frame ones; the method was immunoSEQ multiplex PCR. The data hold about 230,000 clones, with more than 65% observed a single time. The sample taken for sequencing was peripheral blood. The receptors were sampled from a woman older than 75 with acute or convalescent COVID-19.

This rearrangement joins TRBV7-2 to TRBJ1-3, with D possibly matching TRBD1 (5 bases). The length of the CDR3 is 16 residues. The ends were cut back, 6 bases at V and 2 bases at J, with 17 bases in the middle. CDR1 is SGHTA and CDR2 is FQGNSA in the germline V gene. In nucleotides, the CDR3 is TGTGCCAGCAGGGAACTTCAGGGCTTTGCTGGAAACACCATATATTTT. Translated: CASRELQGFAGNTIYF.

This rearrangement joins TRBV5-1 to TRBJ2-7; D possibly corresponds to TRBD2 (7 bases). The germline gives CDR1 SGHRS, CDR2 YFSETQ. The CDR3 length is 14 residues. The V and J ends lost 4 bases and 11 bases respectively, with 22 bases between them. The CDR3 loop is CASSQDGGGGREYF. The CDR3 nucleotides read TGCGCCAGCAGCCAGGACGGCGGCGGGGGCCGGGAGTACTTC.

The chain joins TRBV5-1 to TRBJ1-1; possibly TRBD1 for D (5 bases). CDR1 and CDR2 from the germline V gene are SGHRS and YFSETQ. V was shortened by 2 bases and J by 1 base, with 12 bases between the two germline ends. The CDR3 spans 15 residues. The CDR3 spells CASSLVSRANTEAFF. The CDR3 region has the DNA TGCGCCAGCAGCTTAGTCTCCAGGGCGAACACTGAAGCTTTCTTT.

The CDR3 bases are TGTGCCAGCGGGACAGGGTCCTATGGCTACACCTTC. Protein product: CASGTGSYGYTF. V usage is TRBV3-1 (or the pseudogene TRBV3-2) and J usage is TRBJ1-2, with TRBD1 identical over 9 bases. The V and J ends lost 8 bases and 4 bases, in that order; junction bases with no gene match: 2. There are 12 residues in the CDR3. Germline V lookup: CDR1 LGHDT, CDR2 YNNKEL (reference sequence).

The rearrangement uses TRBV11-2 and TRBJ2-1, with D unresolved. Trimming pared 0 bases from V and 6 bases from J, leaving 9 bases between. Germline loops: CDR1 SGHAT, CDR2 FQNNGV. CDR3 length equals 14 residues. The CDR3 nucleotides read TGTGCCAGCAGCTTAGATCGACTCGTCAATGAGCAGTTCTTC. Protein product: CASSLDRLVNEQFF.

Remarks on this clone: This sample includes further DNA sequences coding for the same CDR3. J is TRBJ2-1 and V is TRBV15; the match to TRBD2 covers 7 bases. This CDR3 is built from 16 residues. Trimming cost V 0 bases and J 0 bases; bases outside gene matches: 2. From germline, CDR1 is LNHNV and CDR2 YYDKDF (reference sequence). CDR3 nucleotides: TGTGCCACCAGCAGAGATCGCGGGAGCTCCTACAATGAGCAGTTCTTC. Translating gives CATSRDRGSSYNEQFF.

The chain combines TRBV27 with TRBJ1-6; no reliable D call. This CDR3 is built from 14 residues. V dropped 3 bases and J dropped 7 bases, with 10 bases sitting between them. Germline V gene sequence: CDR1 MNHEY, CDR2 SMNVEV (reference sequence). In nucleotides, the CDR3 is TGTGCCAGCAGTTTCACAGTGGGCAATTCACCCCTCCACTTT. Residues: CASSFTVGNSPLHF.

The J gene is TRBJ2-3, the V gene TRBV5-4; 9 nucleotides line up with TRBD2. The CDR3 loop spans 16 amino acids. The V segment lost 0 bases and the J segment 3 bases; nucleotides outside the gene matches: 5. Germline-derived CDR1 and CDR2 are SGHNT and YYREEE (reference sequence). Here the CDR3 DNA reads TGTGCCAGCAGCTTGGCTGGCGGGAGGGCAACAGATACGCAGTATTTT. Protein product: CASSLAGGRATDTQYF.

The chain employs TRBV12-3 or TRBV12-4 and TRBJ1-6; no clear D gene. V was pared by 4 bases and J by 6 bases, with 7 bases between. The CDR3 runs 13 residues. The CDR3 region is CASSWAGNSPLHF. Here the CDR3 DNA reads TGTGCCAGCAGTTGGGCAGGTAATTCACCCCTCCACTTT.

The V gene is TRBV5-1, the J gene TRBJ2-1; TRBD2 matches 10 bases. Unmatched junction bases numbered 12, after V lost 4 bases and J lost 5 bases. CDR1 is SGHRS, CDR2 YFSETQ, per germline. This CDR3 is built from 17 residues. The CDR3 DNA follows: TGCGCCAGCAGCCGATCCCCTAGCGGGGGCCTTCACAATGAGCAGTTCTTC. It is translated as CASSRSPSGGLHNEQFF.

The chain links TRBV7-8 to TRBJ1-4; 12 nucleotides match TRBD1. Germline V lookup: CDR1 SGHVS, CDR2 FQNEAQ. J was trimmed by 7 bases and V by 1 base; bases with no gene match: 4. The CDR3 sequence is 16 residues long. CDR3 loop: CASSLGDRGLVEKLFF. CDR3 nucleotides: TGTGCCAGCAGCTTAGGGGACAGGGGGCTGGTTGAAAAACTGTTTTTT.